This entry describes one T cell receptor beta chain. Its antigen is not identified. This sample stems from a study of cytomegalovirus exposure and HLA in healthy donors. Overall study context: Of all 370 or so donors who were genotyped, roughly 81% belonged to the Caucasian-associated ancestry cluster.

The PCR made use of 60 Vbeta and 13 Jbeta primers. Some clones are missing from TCRdb's copy, which holds only in-frame ones; the method was immunoSEQ multiplex PCR. Among about 79,000 clones listed, less than 80% were seen once. The CDR3 totals 17 residues. Looked up from germline, CDR1 is KGHSH and CDR2 is LQKENI. J gave up 3 bases and V 0 bases, and 7 bases lay outside the gene matches. Study findings and constraints: The investigators catalogued 164 TCR beta chains as cytomegalovirus-associated. Common viral pathogens were later found to be apparently linked to several of the most significant clusters.

The specimen sequenced was PBMCs. The sequence was collected from a man between 35 and 55 years old in good health and CMV-seropositive. This chain uses TRBV18 with TRBJ2-1; TRBD2 matches at 8 bases. CDR3 DNA: TGTGCCAGCTCACCACCGGGTAGTAGCGGGGACTACAATGAGCAGTTCTTC. Protein product: CASSPPGSSGDYNEQFF.